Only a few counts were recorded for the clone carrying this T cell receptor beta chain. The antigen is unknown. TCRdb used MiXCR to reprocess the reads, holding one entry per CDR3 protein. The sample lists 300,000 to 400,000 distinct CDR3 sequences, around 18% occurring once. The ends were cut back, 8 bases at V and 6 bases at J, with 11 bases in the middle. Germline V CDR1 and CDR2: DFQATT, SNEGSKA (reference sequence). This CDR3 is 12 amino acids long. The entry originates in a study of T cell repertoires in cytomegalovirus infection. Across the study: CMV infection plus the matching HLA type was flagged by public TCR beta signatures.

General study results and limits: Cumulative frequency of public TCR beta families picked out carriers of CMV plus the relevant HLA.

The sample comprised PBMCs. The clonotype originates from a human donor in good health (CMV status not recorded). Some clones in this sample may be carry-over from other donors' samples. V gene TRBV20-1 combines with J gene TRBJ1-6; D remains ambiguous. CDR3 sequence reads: CSTFWGNSPLHF. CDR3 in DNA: TGCAGTACCTTCTGGGGTAATTCACCCCTCCACTTT.